The rows below give T cell receptor beta chains drawn from one sample of a study of blood T cell repertoires in COVID-19. Generated by immunoSEQ multiplex PCR, the TCRdb table keeps only in-frame clones and is missing some. The table includes fewer than 500,000 clones, more than 80% detected once. Material: PBMCs or T cells enriched from blood (not recorded which). Receptors were obtained from a young man who had recovered from COVID-19. The CDR3 runs from the conserved cysteine through the conserved F or W. Each record gives: CDR3 DNA, CDR3 protein, clone size, J gene, V gene, D gene. A D gene is named only where the DNA matches it firmly. Rows give clone size only sometimes, using once, few, many, or a class for an expanded clone.

DNA: TGTGCCAGCAGCTTACGGGGGTACTATGGCGAAGCTTTCTTT; CDR3: CASSLRGYYGEAFF; size: NA; J: TRBJ1-1; V: TRBV5-4; D: NA
DNA: TGCGCCAGCAGTGGGGCAGGAGATTATGGCTACACCTTC; CDR3: CASSGAGDYGYTF; size: NA; J: TRBJ1-2; V: TRBV5-1; D: NA
DNA: TGTGCCAGCAGCACCGATCGCCCGGGTGGGAATCAGCCCCAGCATTTT; CDR3: CASSTDRPGGNQPQHF; size: NA; J: TRBJ1-5; V: TRBV28; D: NA
DNA: TGTGCCACCAGTGTGACGGGGGGCACAGATACGCAGTATTTT; CDR3: CATSVTGGTDTQYF; size: NA; J: TRBJ2-3; V: TRBV24-1; D: NA
DNA: TGTGCCAGCACCCTGGGGGCTAGCGGGAGAAGTGAGCAGTTCTTC; CDR3: CASTLGASGRSEQFF; size: once; J: TRBJ2-1; V: TRBV27; D: TRBD2
DNA: TGTGCCGTAACAGTGCTAGCGGGGGATCAGTTCTTC; CDR3: CAVTVLAGDQFF; size: NA; J: TRBJ2-1; V: TRBV6-5; D: TRBD2
DNA: TGTGCCAGCAGCTTGGTTACACTAGTAGGAACCGGGGAGCTGTTTTTT; CDR3: CASSLVTLVGTGELFF; size: NA; J: TRBJ2-2; V: TRBV5-5; D: NA
DNA: TGTGCCAGCAGTTTTGACAGCCAAGAGACCCAGTACTTC; CDR3: CASSFDSQETQYF; size: NA; J: TRBJ2-5; V: TRBV12-3/TRBV12-4; D: NA
DNA: TGTGCCAGCAGCTTAAAGGGGGCCAGCTCCTACAATGAGCAGTTCTTC; CDR3: CASSLKGASSYNEQFF; size: NA; J: TRBJ2-1; V: TRBV7-2; D: TRBD1
DNA: TGCGCCAGCAGCTTGCGAGCGGGAGGACCCTACGAGCAGTACTTC; CDR3: CASSLRAGGPYEQYF; size: NA; J: TRBJ2-7; V: TRBV5-1; D: TRBD2
DNA: TGTGCCAGCAGTGCAGGGGCGGAGGGCTACACCTTC; CDR3: CASSAGAEGYTF; size: NA; J: TRBJ1-2; V: TRBV2; D: NA
DNA: TGTGCCAGTAGCATGGGGGCCTCTGGGGCCAACGTCCTGACTTTC; CDR3: CASSMGASGANVLTF; size: NA; J: TRBJ2-6; V: TRBV19; D: NA
DNA: TGTGCCAGCAGGGTAGCGGGAGCGTACGAGCAGTACTTC; CDR3: CASRVAGAYEQYF; size: NA; J: TRBJ2-7; V: TRBV6-5; D: TRBD2
DNA: TGTGCCAGCAGCTGGGGGGAAGTTGAAAAACTGTTTTTT; CDR3: CASSWGEVEKLFF; size: NA; J: TRBJ1-4; V: TRBV7-9; D: NA
DNA: TGTGCCAGCAGTTCTACCAGGGGTTTCAATGAAAAACTGTTTTTT; CDR3: CASSSTRGFNEKLFF; size: NA; J: TRBJ1-4; V: TRBV28; D: NA
DNA: TGTGCCAGCAGTCAGGGGGTCAAAAACATTCAGTACTTC; CDR3: CASSQGVKNIQYF; size: once; J: TRBJ2-4; V: TRBV2; D: TRBD1
DNA: TGCGCCAGCAGCCAGAGCCCCGGGTACTCTCCCAATCAGCCCCAGCATTTT; CDR3: CASSQSPGYSPNQPQHF; size: NA; J: TRBJ1-5; V: TRBV4-1; D: NA
DNA: TGTGCCAGCAGCCGGAGACCGGGACAGGGCAATGATGAGCAGTTCTTC; CDR3: CASSRRPGQGNDEQFF; size: NA; J: TRBJ2-1; V: TRBV13; D: TRBD1
DNA: TGTGCCAGCAGCAAGGACAGGAACTACGAGCAGTACTTC; CDR3: CASSKDRNYEQYF; size: NA; J: TRBJ2-7; V: TRBV7-9; D: TRBD1
DNA: TGTGCCAGCTCACCACTGCCAGGGATCTACGAGCAGTACTTC; CDR3: CASSPLPGIYEQYF; size: NA; J: TRBJ2-7; V: TRBV18; D: NA
DNA: TGTGCCAGCAGTACTAGCGGGAGTTGGTTCGGGGAGCTGTTTTTT; CDR3: CASSTSGSWFGELFF; size: once; J: TRBJ2-2; V: TRBV2; D: TRBD2
DNA: TGTGCCAGCAGCCCCGGTGAGTGGGGAAACACCATATATTTT; CDR3: CASSPGEWGNTIYF; size: NA; J: TRBJ1-3; V: TRBV9; D: NA
DNA: TGCGCCAGCAGCATCCGGGAGGGCGACATTCAGTACTTC; CDR3: CASSIREGDIQYF; size: once; J: TRBJ2-4; V: TRBV4-1; D: TRBD2
DNA: TGTGCCAGCAGCCAGTCGGGACAGGCTACAGATACGCAGTATTTT; CDR3: CASSQSGQATDTQYF; size: NA; J: TRBJ2-3; V: TRBV3-1/TRBV3-2; D: TRBD1
DNA: TGCGCCAGCAGCTTGAGGGGGAGTTACACCGGGGAGCTGTTTTTT; CDR3: CASSLRGSYTGELFF; size: NA; J: TRBJ2-2; V: TRBV5-1; D: NA
DNA: TGCAGCGCTCCCGCGGGAAGCACAGATACGCAGTATTTT; CDR3: CSAPAGSTDTQYF; size: NA; J: TRBJ2-3; V: TRBV29-1; D: NA